The following is a T cell receptor (beta chain) sequence with its context. Other nucleotide sequences from this sample produce the same CDR3. The source of the sample is a study of shared clonotypes between healthy human individuals. Trimming left V 7 bases short and J 3 bases short, with 7 bases between. The CDR3 extends over 11 amino acids. In germline, CDR1 is DFQATT, CDR2 SNEGSKA (reference sequence). The authors split each subset's genomic DNA evenly across several immunoSEQ plates. Method: immunoSEQ multiplex PCR; TCRdb's copy keeps in-frame clones and lacks some. This repertoire shows around 1,100,000 clones, about 72% found once; its top ten account for 0.7% to 0.95%.

The TCR originated in a man aged 18-30 years in good health. Some clones in this sample may be carry-over from other donors' samples. The rearrangement joins TRBV20-1 to TRBJ2-1; D tentatively fits TRBD1 or TRBD2 (5 bases each). The sequencing sample was made of memory CD4+ T cells from PBMCs. Specified subset: CD45RA-negative fraction. The CDR3 DNA reads as TGCAGTGTTGGGGGCTACAATGAGCAGTTCTTC. Translation gives CSVGGYNEQFF.